This T cell receptor (beta chain) was retrieved from a study of CD8 T cells in ankylosing spondylitis. Study results and caveats: One TCR beta motif, made up of eight or nine highly homologous variants, appeared characteristic of ankylosing spondylitis blood. Disease-linked clones had a CD8+ phenotype and relatively low frequency in peripheral blood.

This clonotype was detected a few times. What it binds is not known. Germline loops: CDR1 MDHEN, CDR2 SYDVKM. V lost 6 bases to trimming and J lost 4 bases, with 13 bases between them. This CDR3 has 14 residues. Each CDR3 protein is one row after TCRdb ran MiXCR on the 5' RACE reads. Among around 490,000 distinct CDR3 sequences listed, 5.3% were seen once. This rearrangement joins TRBV28 to TRBJ1-5; D is perhaps TRBD1 (5 bases). This TCR came from a male donor with ankylosing spondylitis. The sequenced sample was blood, either unsorted or a sorted T cell fraction (not recorded which). CDR3: CASRMGGINQPQHF. The CDR3 coding sequence is TGTGCCAGCAGGATGGGGGGGATTAATCAGCCCCAGCATTTT.